This T cell receptor beta chain was recorded in a study of cytomegalovirus exposure and HLA in healthy donors. Findings and limits, study-wide: Reports indicated that the classifier achieved high specificity and sensitivity in diagnosing cytomegalovirus status.

This clone was seen only a few times. Its matching antigen is unknown. Using immunoSEQ multiplex PCR, the repertoire was profiled, and TCRdb retains in-frame clones only, with some absent. This sample has around 260,000 clones; 80% to 95% occur once, and the top ten carry approximately 3%. The CDR3 runs to 12 residues. Germline values: CDR1 SQVTM, CDR2 ANQGSEA. Trimming shortened V by 4 bases and J by 4 bases, and 10 bases separated the two germline ends. The V call is TRBV29-1, the J call TRBJ1-2; D uncertain. The TCR sequence derives from a woman aged 25 to 39 in good health and CMV-seronegative. Sample: PBMCs. CDR3 sequence reads: CSVAAGVYGYTF. The CDR3 DNA follows: TGCAGCGTTGCGGCTGGAGTCTATGGCTACACCTTC.